A selection of T cell receptor beta chains follows, all from one sample in a study of cytotoxic CD8 clonotypes in ibrutinib-treated CLL. The assay was immunoSEQ multiplex PCR, and TCRdb's table has in-frame clones only and misses some. The repertoire has tens of thousands of clones, about nine tenths of them found once; the top ten carry 3% to 3.5%. Specimen: PBMCs, collected after 12 months of ibrutinib treatment. These receptors originate from a human donor with chronic lymphocytic leukemia. CDR3s include the opening cysteine and the closing phenylalanine or tryptophan. Expanded clones get a size class; other rows say once, few or many, or leave the size out.

v_call clone_size cdr3_aa
TRBV20-1 NA CSAPNTEAFF
TRBV30 NA CALSGTSGRSGAYEQYF
TRBV19 NA CASTEGGTNNEQFF
TRBV7-3 NA CASSLDGELFF
TRBV2 NA CASSPILAPSTDTQYF
TRBV9 NA CASSAPGGKRTTDTQYF
TRBV6-5 NA CASSYSLLGVWHF
TRBV19 NA CASSIILGRGADTQYF
TRBV4-1 NA CASSQGLGGGNYYEQYF
TRBV27 NA CASSLSGYPDRNQPQHF
TRBV7-6 NA CASSHGTGSNQPQHF
TRBV9 NA CASSVETGTVGRAFF
TRBV7-9 NA CASSPYYEQYF
TRBV27 NA CASSLGVGSRQPQHF
TRBV29-1 NA CSAVTLNTEAFF
TRBV6-4 NA CASSDSGNSQPQHF
TRBV5-1 NA CASSFLREGSNSPLHF
TRBV29-1 NA CSAQTSGSYNEQFF
TRBV6-5 NA CASSYYSRKETQYF
TRBV30 NA CAWVLRDRDKLSSYEQYF
TRBV9 NA CASSVANRIYGELFF
TRBV18 NA CASSPTGTSNEKLFF
TRBV6-5 NA CATKIGQGAVGELFF
TRBV19 NA CASSTTGAAQPQHF
TRBV4-1 NA CASSRLAQETQYF
TRBV19 NA CASSIQGATNEKLFF
TRBV5-8 NA CASSLPGPTGELFF
TRBV19 many CASSRPYRGVDYGYTF
TRBV5-1 NA CASSLVPPEVGELFF
TRBV7-8 NA CASSLGGWRGAYEQYF
TRBV14 NA CASSHHTYRYNEQFF